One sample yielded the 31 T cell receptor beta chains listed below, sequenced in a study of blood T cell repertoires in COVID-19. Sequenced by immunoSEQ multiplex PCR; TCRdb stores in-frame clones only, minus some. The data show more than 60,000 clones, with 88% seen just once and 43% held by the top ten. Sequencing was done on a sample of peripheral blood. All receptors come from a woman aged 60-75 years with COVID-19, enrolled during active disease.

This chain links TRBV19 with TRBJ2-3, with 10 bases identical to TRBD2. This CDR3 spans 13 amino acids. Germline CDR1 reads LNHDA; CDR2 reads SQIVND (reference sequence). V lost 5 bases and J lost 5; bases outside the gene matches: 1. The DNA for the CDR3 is TGTGCCAGTAGTGGGACTAGCGAAGATACGCAGTATTTT. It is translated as CASSGTSEDTQYF.

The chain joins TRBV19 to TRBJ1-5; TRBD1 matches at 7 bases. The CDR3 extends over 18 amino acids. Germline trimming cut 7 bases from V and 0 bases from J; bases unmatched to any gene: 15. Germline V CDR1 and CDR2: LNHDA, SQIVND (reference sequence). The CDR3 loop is CASTHDRDLVYSNQPQHF. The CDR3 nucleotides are TGTGCCAGTACTCATGACAGGGACCTCGTTTATAGCAATCAGCCCCAGCATTTT.

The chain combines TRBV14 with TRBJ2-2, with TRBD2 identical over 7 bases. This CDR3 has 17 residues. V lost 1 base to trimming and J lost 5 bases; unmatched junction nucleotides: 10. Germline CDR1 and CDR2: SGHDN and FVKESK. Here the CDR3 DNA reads TGTGCCAGCAGCCAAGTACTCGGCGGGAGCTATACCGGGGAGCTGTTTTTT. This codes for CASSQVLGGSYTGELFF.

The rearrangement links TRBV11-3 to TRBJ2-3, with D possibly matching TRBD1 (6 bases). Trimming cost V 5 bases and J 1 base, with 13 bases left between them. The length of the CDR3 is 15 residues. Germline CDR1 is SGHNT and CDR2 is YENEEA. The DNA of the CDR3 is TGTGCCAGCAGCGCGACAGGCTTAGGCACAGATACGCAGTATTTT. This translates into CASSATGLGTDTQYF.

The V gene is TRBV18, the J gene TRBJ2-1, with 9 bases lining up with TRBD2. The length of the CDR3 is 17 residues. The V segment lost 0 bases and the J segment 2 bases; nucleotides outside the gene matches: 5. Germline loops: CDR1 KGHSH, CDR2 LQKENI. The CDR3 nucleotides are TGTGCCAGCTCACCACCGGGTGCGGGGGGGGCCTACAATGAGCAGTTCTTC. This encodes CASSPPGAGGAYNEQFF.

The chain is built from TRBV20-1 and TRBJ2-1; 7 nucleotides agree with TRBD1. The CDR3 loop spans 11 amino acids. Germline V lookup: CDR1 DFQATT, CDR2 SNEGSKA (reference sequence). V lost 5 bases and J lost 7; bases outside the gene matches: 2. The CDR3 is CSAAQGNEQFF. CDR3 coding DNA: TGCAGTGCTGCACAGGGGAATGAGCAGTTCTTC.

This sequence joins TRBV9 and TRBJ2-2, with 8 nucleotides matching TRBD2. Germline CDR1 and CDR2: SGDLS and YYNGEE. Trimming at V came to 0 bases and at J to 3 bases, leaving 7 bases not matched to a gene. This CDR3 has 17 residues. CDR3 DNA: TGTGCCAGCAGCGTAGCGGGCGGGGGGACCTACACCGGGGAGCTGTTTTTT. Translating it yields CASSVAGGGTYTGELFF.

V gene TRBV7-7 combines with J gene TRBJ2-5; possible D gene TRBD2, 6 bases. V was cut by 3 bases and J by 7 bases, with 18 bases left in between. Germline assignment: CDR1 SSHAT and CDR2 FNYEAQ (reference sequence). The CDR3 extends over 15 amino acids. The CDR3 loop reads CASSLSSDGGGTQYF. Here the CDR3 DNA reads TGTGCCAGCAGCTTGTCCAGCGACGGGGGTGGGACCCAGTACTTC. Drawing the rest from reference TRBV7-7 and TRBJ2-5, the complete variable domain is GAGVSQSPRYKVTKRGQDVTLRCDPISSHATLYWYQQALGQGPEFLTYFNYEAQPDKSGLPSDRFSAERPEGSISTLTIQRTEQRDSAMYRCASSLSSDGGGTQYFGPGTRLLVL.

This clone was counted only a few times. The CDR3 nucleotides are TGTGCCAGCAGTTTATCCCTTAGCGGGAGGGCCGGCGAGCAGTACTTC. This codes for CASSLSLSGRAGEQYF. The rearrangement uses TRBV28 and TRBJ2-7; TRBD2 matches 11 bases. The J segment lost 6 bases and the V segment lost 1 base, leaving 8 bases of the junction unmatched. Germline loops: CDR1 MDHEN, CDR2 SYDVKM. The CDR3 is 16 amino acids.

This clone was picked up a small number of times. The CDR3 spells CATSPRGSGANVLTF. Written as DNA, the CDR3 is TGTGCCACCAGTCCTCGGGGCTCTGGGGCCAACGTCCTGACTTTC. J is TRBJ2-6 and V is TRBV24-1, with a weak D call TRBD2 (5 bases). V lost 6 bases, J lost 0 bases, and 8 bases lay in between. Per germline, CDR1 KGHDR and CDR2 SFDVKD. The CDR3 covers 15 residues.

The DNA of the CDR3 is TGTGCCAGCACCAACGGGGAGGTCCAGGGTGAGCAGTTCTTC. Translation: CASTNGEVQGEQFF. The chain recombines TRBV3-1 (or the pseudogene TRBV3-2) with TRBJ2-1; TRBD2 is a possible D gene (6 bases). V dropped 7 bases and J dropped 9 bases, with 19 bases sitting between them. Germline loops: CDR1 LGHDT, CDR2 YNNKEL (reference sequence). There are 14 residues in the CDR3.

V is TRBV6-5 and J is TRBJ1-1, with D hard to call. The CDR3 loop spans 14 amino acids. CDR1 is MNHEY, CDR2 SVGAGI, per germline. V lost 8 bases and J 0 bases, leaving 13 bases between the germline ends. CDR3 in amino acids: CASRGNMMNTEAFF. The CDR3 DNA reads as TGTGCCAGCCGGGGTAACATGATGAACACTGAAGCTTTCTTT.

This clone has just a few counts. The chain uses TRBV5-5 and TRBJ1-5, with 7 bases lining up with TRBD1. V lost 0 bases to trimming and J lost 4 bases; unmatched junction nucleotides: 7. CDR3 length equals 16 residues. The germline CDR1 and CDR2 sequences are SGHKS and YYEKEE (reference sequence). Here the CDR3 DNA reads TGTGCCAGCAGCTTGGATACGGGACAGCGAAATCAGCCCCAGCATTTT. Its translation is CASSLDTGQRNQPQHF.

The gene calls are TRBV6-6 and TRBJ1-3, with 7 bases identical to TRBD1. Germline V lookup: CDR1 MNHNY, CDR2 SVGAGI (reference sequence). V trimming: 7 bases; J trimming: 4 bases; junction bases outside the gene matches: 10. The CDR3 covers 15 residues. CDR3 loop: CASTLPQGTGNTIYF. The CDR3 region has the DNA TGTGCCAGCACCCTCCCACAGGGGACGGGAAACACCATATATTTT.

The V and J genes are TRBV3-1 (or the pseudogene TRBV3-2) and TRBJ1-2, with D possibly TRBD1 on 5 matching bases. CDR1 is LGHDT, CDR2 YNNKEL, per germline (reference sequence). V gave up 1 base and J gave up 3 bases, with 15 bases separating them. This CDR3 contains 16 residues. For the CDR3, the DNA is TGTGCCAGCAGCCAAGGTATAGGGGATAGGTACTATGGCTACACCTTC. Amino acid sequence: CASSQGIGDRYYGYTF.

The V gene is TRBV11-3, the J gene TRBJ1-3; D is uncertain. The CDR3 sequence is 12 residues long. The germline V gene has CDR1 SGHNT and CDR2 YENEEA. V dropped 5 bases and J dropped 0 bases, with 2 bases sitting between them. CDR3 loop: CASSHSGNTIYF. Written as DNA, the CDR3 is TGTGCCAGCAGCCACTCTGGAAACACCATATATTTT.

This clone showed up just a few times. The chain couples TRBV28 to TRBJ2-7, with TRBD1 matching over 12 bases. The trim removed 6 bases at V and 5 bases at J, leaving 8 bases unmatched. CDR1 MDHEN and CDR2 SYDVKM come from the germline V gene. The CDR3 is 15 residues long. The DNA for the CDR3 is TGTGCCAGCAGCCTCCAAGGGACAGGGGGCAACGAGCAGTACTTC. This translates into CASSLQGTGGNEQYF. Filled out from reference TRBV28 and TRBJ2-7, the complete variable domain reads DVKVTQSSRYLVKRTGEKVFLECVQDMDHENMFWYRQDPGLGLRLIYFSYDVKMKEKGDIPEGYSVSREKKERFSLILESASTNQTSMYLCASSLQGTGGNEQYFGPGTRLTVT.

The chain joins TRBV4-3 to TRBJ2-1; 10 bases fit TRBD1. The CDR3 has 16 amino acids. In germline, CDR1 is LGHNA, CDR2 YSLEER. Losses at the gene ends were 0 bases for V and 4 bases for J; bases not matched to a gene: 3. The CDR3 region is CASSQELGQGYNEQFF. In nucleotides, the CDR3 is TGCGCCAGCAGCCAAGAGCTGGGACAGGGGTACAATGAGCAGTTCTTC.

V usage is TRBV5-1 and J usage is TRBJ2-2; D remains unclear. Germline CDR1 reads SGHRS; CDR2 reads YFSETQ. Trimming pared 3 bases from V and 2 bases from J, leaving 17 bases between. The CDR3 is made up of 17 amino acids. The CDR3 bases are TGCGCCAGCAGCTCTAACTCAGGATTTCCAAACACCGGGGAGCTGTTTTTT. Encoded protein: CASSSNSGFPNTGELFF.

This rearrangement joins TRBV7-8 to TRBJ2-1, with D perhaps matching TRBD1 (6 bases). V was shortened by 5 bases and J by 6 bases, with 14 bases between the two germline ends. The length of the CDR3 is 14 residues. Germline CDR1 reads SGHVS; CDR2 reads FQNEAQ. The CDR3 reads CASSLSRGINEQFF. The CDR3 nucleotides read TGTGCCAGCAGCCTTTCTAGGGGGATCAATGAGCAGTTCTTC.

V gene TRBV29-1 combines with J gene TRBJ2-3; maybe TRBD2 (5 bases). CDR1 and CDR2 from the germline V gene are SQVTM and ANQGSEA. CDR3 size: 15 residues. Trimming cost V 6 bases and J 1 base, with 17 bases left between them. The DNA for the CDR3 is TGCAGCGTGCTGTCGGGGAGTTGGGGCACAGATACGCAGTATTTT. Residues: CSVLSGSWGTDTQYF.

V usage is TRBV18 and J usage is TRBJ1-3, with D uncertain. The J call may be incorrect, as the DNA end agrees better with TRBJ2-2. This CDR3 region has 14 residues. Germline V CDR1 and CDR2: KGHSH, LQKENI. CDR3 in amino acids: CASSPPSTPGELFF. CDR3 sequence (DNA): TGTGCCAGCTCACCACCATCTACCCCCGGGGAGCTGTTTTTT.

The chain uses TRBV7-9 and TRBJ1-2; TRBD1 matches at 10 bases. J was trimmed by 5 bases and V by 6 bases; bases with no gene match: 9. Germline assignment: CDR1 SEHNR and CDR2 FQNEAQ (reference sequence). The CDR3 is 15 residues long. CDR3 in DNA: TGTGCCAGCAGTCTGGACAGGGGGAGAATATATGGCTACACCTTC. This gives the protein CASSLDRGRIYGYTF.

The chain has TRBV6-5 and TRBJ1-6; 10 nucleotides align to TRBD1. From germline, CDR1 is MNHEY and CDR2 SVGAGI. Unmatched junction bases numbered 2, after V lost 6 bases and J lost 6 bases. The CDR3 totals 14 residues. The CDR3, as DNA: TGTGCCAGCAGGGGGGACAGGGGTAATTCACCCCTCCACTTT. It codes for CASRGDRGNSPLHF.

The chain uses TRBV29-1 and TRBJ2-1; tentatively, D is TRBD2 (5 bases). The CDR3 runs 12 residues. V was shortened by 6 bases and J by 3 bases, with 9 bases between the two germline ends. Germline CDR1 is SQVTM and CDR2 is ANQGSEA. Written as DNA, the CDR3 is TGCAGCGTAGCGGACGGCTACAATGAGCAGTTCTTC. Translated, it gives CSVADGYNEQFF.

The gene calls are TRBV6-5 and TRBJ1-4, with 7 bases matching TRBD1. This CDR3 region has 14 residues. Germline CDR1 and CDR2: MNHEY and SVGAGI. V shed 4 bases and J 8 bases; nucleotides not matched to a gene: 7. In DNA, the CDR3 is TGTGCCAGCAGTTTGGGACAGCTCGAGGAAAAACTGTTTTTT. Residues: CASSLGQLEEKLFF.

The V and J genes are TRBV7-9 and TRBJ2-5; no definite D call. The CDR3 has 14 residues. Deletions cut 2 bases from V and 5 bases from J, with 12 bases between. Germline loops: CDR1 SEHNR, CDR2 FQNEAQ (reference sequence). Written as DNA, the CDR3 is TGTGCCAGCAGCTTAATCTTCCCTCCGGAGACCCAGTACTTC. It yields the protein CASSLIFPPETQYF.

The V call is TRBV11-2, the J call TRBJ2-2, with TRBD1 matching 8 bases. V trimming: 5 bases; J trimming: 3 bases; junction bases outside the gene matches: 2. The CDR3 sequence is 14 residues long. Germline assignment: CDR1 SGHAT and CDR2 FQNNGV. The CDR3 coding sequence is TGTGCCAGCAGCATGACAGGGGACACCGGGGAGCTGTTTTTT. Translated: CASSMTGDTGELFF.

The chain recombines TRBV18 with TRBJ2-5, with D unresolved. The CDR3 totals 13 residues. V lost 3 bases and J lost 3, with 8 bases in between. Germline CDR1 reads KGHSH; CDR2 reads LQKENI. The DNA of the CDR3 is TGTGCCAGCTCACCTCAGCGAGAAGAGACCCAGTACTTC. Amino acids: CASSPQREETQYF. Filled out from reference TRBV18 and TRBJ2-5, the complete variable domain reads NAGVMQNPRHLVRRRGQEARLRCSPMKGHSHVYWYRQLPEEGLKFMVYLQKENIIDESGMPKERFSAEFPKEGPSILRIQQVVRGDSAAYFCASSPQREETQYFGPGTRLLVL.

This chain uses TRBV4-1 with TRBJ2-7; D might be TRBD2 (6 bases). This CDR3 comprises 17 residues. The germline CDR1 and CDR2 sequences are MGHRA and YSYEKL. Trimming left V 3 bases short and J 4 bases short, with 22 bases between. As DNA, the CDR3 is TGCGCCAGCAGCCAGAAGTGGGGCGGGGCTGGGTCGTACGAGCAGTACTTC. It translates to CASSQKWGGAGSYEQYF.

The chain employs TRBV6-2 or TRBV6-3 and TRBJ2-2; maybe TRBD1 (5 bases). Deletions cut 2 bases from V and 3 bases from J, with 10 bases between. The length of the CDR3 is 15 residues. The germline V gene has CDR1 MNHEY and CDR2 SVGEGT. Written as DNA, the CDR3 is TGTGCCAGCAGTTACCCGGACACCTACACCGGGGAGCTGTTTTTT. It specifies CASSYPDTYTGELFF.